Each of the 28 T cell receptor beta chains below was sequenced from the same sample in a study of T cell responses to AZD1222 COVID-19 vaccine. Using immunoSEQ multiplex PCR, the repertoire was profiled, and TCRdb retains in-frame clones only, with some absent. Of over 100,000 clones in the sample, roughly nine tenths were seen once. The sequences come from peripheral blood, collected on day 0 of AZD1222 vaccination. All receptors derive from an adult in good health.

The rearrangement joins TRBV27 to TRBJ1-2; 7 nucleotides align to TRBD1. From germline, CDR1 is MNHEY and CDR2 SMNVEV (reference sequence). After removal of 7 bases from V and 8 bases from J, the junction contained 13 bases not matched to a gene. There are 14 residues in the CDR3. In nucleotides, the CDR3 is TGTGCCAGCAAGCTGGACAGGACACTTGGGGGCTACACCTTC. It specifies CASKLDRTLGGYTF.

The table lists this clone with a count of one. The rearrangement uses TRBV5-1 and TRBJ1-5; D remains ambiguous. The V and J ends lost 2 bases and 2 bases respectively, with 8 bases between them. Germline CDR1 is SGHRS and CDR2 is YFSETQ. The CDR3 length is 14 residues. CDR3 protein: CASSLLGGNQPQHF. The CDR3 region has the DNA TGCGCCAGCAGCTTACTGGGTGGCAATCAGCCCCAGCATTTT.

This chain uses TRBV9 with TRBJ2-7; D ambiguous. V was clipped by 0 bases and J by 2 bases, with 9 bases between them. The CDR3 covers 14 residues. Germline V gene sequence: CDR1 SGDLS, CDR2 YYNGEE. DNA for the CDR3: TGTGCCAGCAGCGTAGGTGAAGCCACCTACGAGCAGTACTTC. Translated, it gives CASSVGEATYEQYF.

This clone was found once. This rearrangement joins TRBV6-5 to TRBJ1-5, with D possibly TRBD1 on 6 matching bases. The germline V gene encodes CDR1 MNHEY and CDR2 SVGAGI. The CDR3 is 13 residues long. Trimming stripped 5 bases from V and 1 base from J, with 6 bases between. CDR3 amino acids: CASSTGSNQPQHF. The CDR3 DNA sequence: TGTGCCAGCAGTACAGGGAGCAATCAGCCCCAGCATTTT.

The genes are TRBV6-2 or TRBV6-3 and TRBJ2-1; no definite D call. The V gene lost 6 bases and the J gene lost 2 bases, with 14 bases spanning the gap. In germline, CDR1 is MNHEY, CDR2 SVGEGT. The CDR3 has 15 amino acids. The CDR3 DNA is TGTGCCAGCAGCCCGACTGTAGGAACCTACAATGAGCAGTTCTTC. As protein: CASSPTVGTYNEQFF.

This clone came up once. This sequence joins TRBV3-1 (or the pseudogene TRBV3-2) and TRBJ2-3, with D maybe TRBD2 (6 bases). The CDR3 spans 21 residues. Germline CDR1 is LGHDT and CDR2 is YNNKEL (reference sequence). V lost 0 bases, J lost 3 bases, and 28 bases lay in between. The CDR3 here is CASSQDTVQGLARVWTDTQYF. As DNA, the CDR3 is TGTGCCAGCAGCCAAGATACGGTCCAGGGCCTAGCGAGAGTATGGACAGATACGCAGTATTTT.

This chain uses TRBV2 with TRBJ1-4; possible D gene TRBD1, 5 bases. The CDR3 runs 16 residues. The ends were cut back, 7 bases at V and 4 bases at J, with 19 bases in the middle. The V gene's germline CDR1 is SNHLY and CDR2 FYNNEI. The CDR3 sequence: CASNMGRVLFNEKLFF. In nucleotides, the CDR3 is TGTGCCAGCAACATGGGCAGGGTACTCTTTAATGAAAAACTGTTTTTT.

The chain employs TRBV7-2 and TRBJ2-7; either TRBD1 or TRBD2 may fit D (5 bases each). This CDR3 contains 14 residues. Trimming left V 3 bases short and J 7 bases short, with 16 bases between. The germline CDR1 and CDR2 sequences are SGHTA and FQGNSA. CDR3 bases: TGTGCCAGCAGCTTGGGGACCTCCACCGGGGAGCAGTACTTC. It codes for CASSLGTSTGEQYF.

This clone was detected only once. The chain has TRBV2 and TRBJ1-6; D not resolved. V was trimmed by 6 bases and J by 8 bases, leaving 17 bases between them. Germline CDR1 is SNHLY and CDR2 is FYNNEI. There are 15 residues in the CDR3. The CDR3 spells CASRIGLAGYSPLHF. For the CDR3, the DNA is TGTGCCAGCAGGATCGGACTAGCAGGTTATTCACCCCTCCACTTT.

The CDR3: CASVGRDYSYEQYF. CDR3 nucleotide sequence: TGTGCCAGCGTGGGTAGGGACTACTCATACGAGCAGTACTTC. The V gene is TRBV28, the J gene TRBJ2-7, with TRBD2 matching over 7 bases. In germline, CDR1 is MDHEN, CDR2 SYDVKM. V was pared by 8 bases and J by 4 bases, with 11 bases of the junction left unmatched. CDR3 length: 14 residues.

This sequence joins TRBV3-1 (or the pseudogene TRBV3-2) and TRBJ1-4; a weak D match, TRBD1 (5 bases). V was trimmed by 2 bases and J by 7 bases, leaving 5 bases between them. This CDR3 has 12 amino acids. CDR1 is LGHDT and CDR2 is YNNKEL in the germline V gene (reference sequence). Here the CDR3 DNA reads TGTGCCAGCAGCCAAAGGGGTGAAAAACTGTTTTTT. It is translated as CASSQRGEKLFF.

The rearrangement uses TRBV19 and TRBJ1-2; D possibly corresponds to TRBD1 (5 bases). Per germline, CDR1 LNHDA and CDR2 SQIVND (reference sequence). The CDR3 runs to 14 residues. V shed 5 bases and J shed 4 bases, with 14 bases lying between them. The CDR3 DNA reads as TGTGCCAGTAGTTGGGACGGCGTCTTCTATGGCTACACCTTC. Protein sequence: CASSWDGVFYGYTF.

The chain has TRBV25-1 and TRBJ1-6, with 8 bases aligning to TRBD1. The CDR3 totals 14 residues. Germline V gives CDR1 MGHDK, CDR2 SYGVNS. With V trimmed by 6 bases and J by 8 bases, 6 bases remained unmatched. The CDR3 DNA reads TGTGCCAGCAGACCCGGGACAGGCTATTCACCCCTCCACTTT. Translating gives CASRPGTGYSPLHF.

The V call is TRBV19, the J call TRBJ2-1; D could derive from TRBD1 or TRBD2 (6 bases each). The CDR3 spans 14 residues. Germline CDR1 reads LNHDA; CDR2 reads SQIVND (reference sequence). The ends were cut back, 5 bases at V and 8 bases at J, with 16 bases in the middle. The CDR3 DNA reads TGTGCCAGTAGTTGGGGGGCCCAGGCCGATGAGCAGTTCTTC. This sequence encodes CASSWGAQADEQFF.

The chain links TRBV6-5 to TRBJ2-1; D ambiguous. The germline V gene encodes CDR1 MNHEY and CDR2 SVGAGI. The CDR3 runs 10 residues. Deletions cut 7 bases from V and 5 bases from J, with 3 bases between. For the CDR3, the DNA is TGTGCCAGCAAGCACAATGAGCAGTTCTTC. Amino acid sequence: CASKHNEQFF.

The V call is TRBV18, the J call TRBJ2-7, with D tentatively TRBD1 (5 bases). V was trimmed by 5 bases and J by 4 bases, leaving 21 bases between them. The CDR3 runs to 16 residues. Germline CDR1 is KGHSH and CDR2 is LQKENI. In DNA form, the CDR3 reads TGTGCCAGCTCAATAGCTCTGGGTCTTTCAGGGTACGAGCAGTACTTC. This gives the protein CASSIALGLSGYEQYF. Looking up the rest from reference TRBV18 and TRBJ2-7 gives the full variable domain: NAGVMQNPRHLVRRRGQEARLRCSPMKGHSHVYWYRQLPEEGLKFMVYLQKENIIDESGMPKERFSAEFPKEGPSILRIQQVVRGDSAAYFCASSIALGLSGYEQYFGPGTRLTVT.

The rearrangement uses TRBV7-2 and TRBJ1-2, with D hard to call. CDR1 and CDR2 from the germline V gene are SGHTA and FQGNSA. CDR3 length: 13 amino acids. V lost 5 bases, J lost 6 bases, and 13 bases lay in between. CDR3 amino acids: CASSGDRRNGYTF. The CDR3 DNA reads as TGTGCCAGCAGCGGTGACCGACGAAATGGCTACACCTTC. The full variable domain, with the rest looked up from reference TRBV7-2 and TRBJ1-2, is GAGVSQSPSNKVTEKGKDVELRCDPISGHTALYWYRQSLGQGLEFLIYFQGNSAPDKSGLPSDRFSAERTGGSVSTLTIQRTQQEDSAVYLCASSGDRRNGYTFGSGTRLTVV.

This chain connects TRBV5-1 to TRBJ1-3; D gene ambiguous. In germline, CDR1 is SGHRS, CDR2 YFSETQ. V shed 4 bases and J shed 4 bases, with 15 bases lying between them. This CDR3 is built from 15 residues. The CDR3 nucleotides read TGCGCCAGCAGCCCGGCAGAGGTCCGCGGAAACACCATATATTTT. As protein: CASSPAEVRGNTIYF.

This sequence joins TRBV9 and TRBJ2-2; 9 bases agree with TRBD2. After removal of 3 bases from V and 0 bases from J, the junction contained 6 bases not matched to a gene. The CDR3 has 17 amino acids. Germline CDR1 is SGDLS and CDR2 is YYNGEE. CDR3 in amino acids: CASSGTAGGANTGELFF. CDR3 DNA: TGTGCCAGCAGCGGGACAGCGGGGGGCGCGAACACCGGGGAGCTGTTTTTT.

The chain has TRBV2 and TRBJ2-7; no clear D gene. Germline assignment: CDR1 SNHLY and CDR2 FYNNEI. Trimming took off 2 bases at V and 5 bases at J, with 13 bases between the two ends. This CDR3 contains 14 residues. CDR3 in DNA: TGTGCCAGCAGTGAACTGGGTGGGCTGCACGAGCAGTACTTC. Encoded protein: CASSELGGLHEQYF.

The rearrangement uses TRBV5-4 and TRBJ1-4, with 7 bases identical to TRBD1. The CDR3 extends over 16 amino acids. Unmatched junction bases numbered 12, after V lost 3 bases and J lost 7 bases. The germline V gene encodes CDR1 SGHNT and CDR2 YYREEE (reference sequence). The CDR3 nucleotides are TGTGCCAGCAGCTCATATACGGACAGGCCCGGTGAAAAACTGTTTTTT. This sequence encodes CASSSYTDRPGEKLFF.

The gene calls are TRBV5-6 and TRBJ1-2, with D possibly TRBD1 on 5 matching bases. This CDR3 has 13 residues. Trimming removed 2 bases from V and 7 bases from J, with 12 bases in between. Germline CDR1 SGHDT, CDR2 YYEEEE. The chain's CDR3 is CASSFDRSRGYTF. The CDR3 DNA follows: TGTGCCAGCAGCTTTGACAGATCCCGTGGCTACACCTTC.

Only a few counts were recorded for this clone. The genes are TRBV6-1 and TRBJ2-5; 10 bases map to TRBD1. With V trimmed by 2 bases and J by 3 bases, 6 bases remained unmatched. This CDR3 has 16 residues. CDR1 is MNHNS and CDR2 is SASEGT in the germline V gene. The CDR3 region has the DNA TGTGCCAGCAGTGAATCGGGGACAGGGGTTGAAGAGACCCAGTACTTC. It specifies CASSESGTGVEETQYF.

The CDR3 is CASSKMGKEAEAFF. The CDR3 coding sequence is TGTGCCAGCAGTAAAATGGGGAAAGAAGCTGAAGCTTTCTTT. The chain has TRBV2 and TRBJ1-1; the D is unclear. Germline CDR1 reads SNHLY; CDR2 reads FYNNEI. V shed 5 bases and J shed 6 bases, with 16 bases lying between them. The CDR3 loop spans 14 amino acids. The full variable domain, with the rest looked up from reference TRBV2 and TRBJ1-1, is EPEVTQTPSHQVTQMGQEVILRCVPISNHLYFYWYRQILGQKVEFLVSFYNNEISEKSEIFDDQFSVERPDGSNFTLKIRSTKLEDSAMYFCASSKMGKEAEAFFGQGTRLTVV.

The rearrangement uses TRBV15 and TRBJ2-7, with D perhaps TRBD1 or TRBD2 (5 bases each). Trimming took 0 bases from V and 8 from J, leaving 11 bases between them. The CDR3 totals 13 residues. Per germline, CDR1 LNHNV and CDR2 YYDKDF (reference sequence). The CDR3 region has the DNA TGTGCCACCAGCAGAGATTCGCCGGGACAGCAGTACTTC. It translates to CATSRDSPGQQYF.

The J gene is TRBJ2-1, the V gene TRBV4-1; the D is unclear. The CDR3 consists of 14 residues. V was trimmed by 0 bases and J by 5 bases, leaving 8 bases between them. Germline CDR1 MGHRA, CDR2 YSYEKL. The CDR3 spells CASSQDPLNNEQFF. CDR3 DNA sequence: TGCGCCAGCAGCCAAGATCCCCTTAACAATGAGCAGTTCTTC.

The chain is built from TRBV7-2 and TRBJ1-1, with 7 positions matching TRBD1. The length of the CDR3 is 14 residues. In germline, CDR1 is SGHTA, CDR2 FQGNSA. Trimming at V came to 2 bases and at J to 6 bases, leaving 6 bases not matched to a gene. The CDR3 loop is CASSLQPGQPEAFF. The CDR3 region has the DNA TGTGCCAGCAGCTTACAACCGGGACAGCCTGAAGCTTTCTTT.

The chain joins TRBV7-9 to TRBJ1-1, with 11 nucleotides matching TRBD1. The J segment lost 8 bases and the V segment lost 3 bases, leaving 11 bases of the junction unmatched. CDR3 length equals 16 residues. The germline gives CDR1 SEHNR, CDR2 FQNEAQ (reference sequence). The CDR3 DNA sequence: TGTGCCAGCAGCTTCCGAAGTAGGGGGACAGGGGGAGAAGCTTTCTTT. It is translated as CASSFRSRGTGGEAFF.